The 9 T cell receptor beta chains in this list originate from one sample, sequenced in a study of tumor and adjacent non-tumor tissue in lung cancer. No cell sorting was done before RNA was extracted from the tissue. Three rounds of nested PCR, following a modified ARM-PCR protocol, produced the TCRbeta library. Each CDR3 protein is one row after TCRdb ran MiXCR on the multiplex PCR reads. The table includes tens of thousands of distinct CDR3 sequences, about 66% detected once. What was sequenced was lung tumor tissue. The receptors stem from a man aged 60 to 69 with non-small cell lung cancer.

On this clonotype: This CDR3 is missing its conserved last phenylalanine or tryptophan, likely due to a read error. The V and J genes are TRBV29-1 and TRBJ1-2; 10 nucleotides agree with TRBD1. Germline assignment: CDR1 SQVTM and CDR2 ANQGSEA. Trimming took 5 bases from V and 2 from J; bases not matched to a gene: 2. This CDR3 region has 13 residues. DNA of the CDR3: TGCAGCGTTCTGGGACAGGGGAACTATGGCTACACCCTC. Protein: CSVLGQGNYGYTL.

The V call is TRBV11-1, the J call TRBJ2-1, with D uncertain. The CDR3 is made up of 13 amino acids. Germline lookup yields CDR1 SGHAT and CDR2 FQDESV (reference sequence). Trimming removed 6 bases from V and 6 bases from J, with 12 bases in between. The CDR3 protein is CASSEQSLNEQFF. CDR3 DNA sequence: TGTGCCAGCAGTGAACAGAGTCTCAATGAGCAGTTCTTC.

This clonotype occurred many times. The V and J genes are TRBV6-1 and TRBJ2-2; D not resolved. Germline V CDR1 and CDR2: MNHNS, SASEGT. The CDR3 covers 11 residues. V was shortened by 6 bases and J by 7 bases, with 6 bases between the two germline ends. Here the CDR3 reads CASSRVGELFF. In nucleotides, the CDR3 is TGTGCCAGCAGCCGTGTCGGGGAGCTGTTTTTT.

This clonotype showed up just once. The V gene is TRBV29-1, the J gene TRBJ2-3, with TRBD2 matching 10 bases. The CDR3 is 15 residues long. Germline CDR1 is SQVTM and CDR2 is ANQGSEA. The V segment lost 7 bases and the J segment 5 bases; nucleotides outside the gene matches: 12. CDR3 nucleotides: TGCAGCGGTGACCCGGATCTAGCGGGAGTAGATACGCAGTATTTT. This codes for CSGDPDLAGVDTQYF.

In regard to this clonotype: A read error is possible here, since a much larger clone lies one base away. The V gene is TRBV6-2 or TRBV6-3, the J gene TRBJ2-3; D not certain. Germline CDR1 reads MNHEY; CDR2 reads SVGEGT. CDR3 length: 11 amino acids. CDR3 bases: TGTGCCGGCAGTTACTTGGATACGCGGTATTTT. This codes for CAGSYLDTRYF.

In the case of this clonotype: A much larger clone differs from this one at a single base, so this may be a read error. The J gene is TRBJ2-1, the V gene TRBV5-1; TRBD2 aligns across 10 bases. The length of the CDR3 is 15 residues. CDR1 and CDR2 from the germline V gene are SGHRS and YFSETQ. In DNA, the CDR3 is TGCACCAGCAGCTTGGTAGCGGGAGGCTACAATGAGCAGTTCTTC. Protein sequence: CTSSLVAGGYNEQFF.

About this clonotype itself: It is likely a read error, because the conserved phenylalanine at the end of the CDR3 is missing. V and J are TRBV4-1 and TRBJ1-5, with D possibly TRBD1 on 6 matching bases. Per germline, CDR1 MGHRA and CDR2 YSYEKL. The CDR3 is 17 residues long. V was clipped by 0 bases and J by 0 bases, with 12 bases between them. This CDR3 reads CASSQEGIGGSNQPQHY. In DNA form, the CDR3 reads TGCGCCAGCAGCCAAGAGGGGATAGGGGGTAGCAATCAGCCCCAGCATTAT.

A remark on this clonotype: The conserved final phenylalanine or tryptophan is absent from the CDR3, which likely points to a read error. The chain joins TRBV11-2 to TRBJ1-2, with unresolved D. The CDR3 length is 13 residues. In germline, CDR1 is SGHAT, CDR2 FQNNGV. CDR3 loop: CTSSLLRKSGYTI. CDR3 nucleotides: TGTACCAGCAGCTTATTGAGAAAATCAGGCTACACCATC.

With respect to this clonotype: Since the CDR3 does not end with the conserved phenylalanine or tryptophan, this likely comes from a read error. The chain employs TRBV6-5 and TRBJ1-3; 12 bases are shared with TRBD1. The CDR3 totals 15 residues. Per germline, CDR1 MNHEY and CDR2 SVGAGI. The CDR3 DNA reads TGTGCCAGCAGTTCCGGGACAGGGGGCCGAAAGACCATATATCTT. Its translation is CASSSGTGGRKTIYL.